These T cell receptor beta chains were read from a single sample in a study of T cell responses to AZD1222 COVID-19 vaccine. The method was immunoSEQ multiplex PCR; TCRdb's version includes in-frame clones alone and lacks a portion of them. The repertoire holds more than 250,000 clones, with roughly 93% as singletons. The sequencing used peripheral blood, collected on day 0 of AZD1222 vaccination. These receptors were taken from an adult in good health. Each CDR3 is given with its conserved first and last residue. The order of the fields is V gene, D gene, clone size, J gene, CDR3 protein, CDR3 DNA. A D gene is named only where the DNA matches it firmly. Size is omitted from some rows. Given values are once, few, many or a class for expanded clones.

>TRBV7-2|TRBD1|-|TRBJ1-6
CASSLKGANSPLHF
TGTGCCAGCAGCTTAAAGGGGGCAAATTCACCCCTCCACTTT
>TRBV27|TRBD1|-|TRBJ2-7
CASHRGQGYEQYF
TGTGCCAGTCACCGGGGACAGGGCTACGAGCAGTACTTC
>TRBV27|TRBD2|-|TRBJ2-3
CASTQAPGLGGYTQYF
TGTGCCAGCACCCAGGCGCCGGGACTAGGGGGGTATACGCAGTATTTT
>TRBV7-9|TRBD1|-|TRBJ1-3
CASSLLTGDGNTIYF
TGTGCCAGCAGCTTATTGACAGGGGATGGAAACACCATATATTTT
>TRBV29-1|TRBD1|-|TRBJ2-1
CSVEHGTGQGADEQFF
TGCAGCGTTGAACACGGTACGGGACAGGGAGCCGATGAGCAGTTCTTC
>TRBV12-3/TRBV12-4|-|-|TRBJ1-3
CASSFVGNTIYF
TGTGCCAGCAGTTTTGTGGGAAACACCATATATTTT
>TRBV19|-|-|TRBJ2-5
CASSPGGGYQETQYF
TGTGCCAGTAGTCCCGGAGGGGGCTACCAAGAGACCCAGTACTTC
>TRBV6-4|-|-|TRBJ2-3
CASSPTFGGMGTDTQYF
TGTGCCAGCAGCCCCACCTTTGGCGGGATGGGCACAGATACGCAGTATTTT
>TRBV2|TRBD1|-|TRBJ1-4
CAGGQTNEKLFF
TGTGCCGGGGGACAGACTAATGAAAAACTGTTTTTT
>TRBV6-5|-|-|TRBJ1-2
CASSRTGYGYTF
TGTGCCAGCAGTCGAACGGGATATGGCTACACCTTC
>TRBV5-1|-|-|TRBJ1-1
CASSLGPPNTEAFF
TGCGCCAGCAGCTTAGGCCCCCCGAACACTGAAGCTTTCTTT
>TRBV10-1|-|-|TRBJ2-2
CASNQGTGELFF
TGCGCCAGCAACCAAGGCACCGGGGAGCTGTTTTTT
>TRBV10-3|-|-|TRBJ1-1
CAIRQGLNTEAFF
TGTGCCATCAGGCAGGGTCTTAACACTGAAGCTTTCTTT
>TRBV2|-|-|TRBJ1-4
CASSDPRDEEKLFF
TGTGCCAGCAGTGACCCCAGGGATGAAGAAAAACTGTTTTTT
>TRBV2|TRBD2|-|TRBJ2-7
CASRSGTNSYEQYF
TGTGCCAGCAGGAGCGGGACTAACTCCTACGAGCAGTACTTC
>TRBV2|TRBD2|once|TRBJ2-1
CASRELAGAYNEQFF
TGTGCCAGCAGAGAACTAGCGGGGGCCTACAATGAGCAGTTCTTC
>TRBV4-1|-|-|TRBJ1-1
CASSHVHANTEAFF
TGCGCCAGCAGCCACGTACACGCGAACACTGAAGCTTTCTTT
>TRBV7-9|TRBD1|many|TRBJ1-4
CASNPGRGQKLFF
TGTGCCAGCAACCCCGGGAGGGGGCAAAAACTGTTTTTT
>TRBV5-4|-|-|TRBJ1-1
CASSWDTLNTEAFF
TGTGCCAGCAGCTGGGACACCTTGAACACTGAAGCTTTCTTT
>TRBV25-1|-|-|TRBJ1-5
CASNGGPGQPQHF
TGTGCCAGCAACGGAGGGCCGGGTCAGCCCCAGCATTTT
>TRBV4-1|TRBD1|-|TRBJ1-4
CASSQGQGLDEKLFF
TGCGCCAGCAGCCAAGGACAGGGGCTAGATGAAAAACTGTTTTTT
>TRBV12-3/TRBV12-4|-|-|TRBJ1-1
CASKGHLNTEAFF
TGTGCCAGCAAAGGACACCTGAACACTGAAGCTTTCTTT
>TRBV10-2|-|-|TRBJ1-2
CASSVTGWGYTF
TGCGCCAGCAGCGTTACAGGGTGGGGCTACACCTTC
>TRBV7-3|TRBD2|-|TRBJ2-5
CASSPDYSGVWETQYF
TGTGCCAGCAGCCCAGACTATAGCGGGGTCTGGGAGACCCAGTACTTC
>TRBV28|TRBD1|-|TRBJ2-7
CASRQGVYEQYF
TGTGCCAGCCGACAGGGGGTCTACGAGCAGTACTTC
>TRBV2|-|-|TRBJ2-7
CASRDRNEQYF
TGTGCCAGCAGAGATAGAAACGAGCAGTACTTC
>TRBV6-2/TRBV6-3|-|once|TRBJ2-3
CASSDRRTDTQYF
TGTGCCAGCAGCGACAGGCGCACAGATACGCAGTATTTT
>TRBV28|TRBD1|-|TRBJ1-4
CASSLFRLGQGSEKLFF
TGTGCCAGCAGTTTATTCCGCCTTGGACAGGGTAGTGAAAAACTGTTTTTT
>TRBV2|-|-|TRBJ1-1
CATSLTRMNTEAFF
TGTGCCACCTCCTTGACCAGGATGAACACTGAAGCTTTCTTT
>TRBV29-1|-|-|TRBJ1-5
CSVTPGLNQPQHF
TGCAGCGTGACCCCCGGCCTCAATCAGCCCCAGCATTTT
>TRBV5-1|-|-|TRBJ1-6
CASSLAGSSYNSPLHF
TGCGCCAGCAGCTTGGCCGGAAGCTCCTATAATTCACCCCTCCACTTT
>TRBV5-1|TRBD1|-|TRBJ1-1
CASSLGRTGAAFF
TGCGCCAGCAGCTTGGGAAGGACAGGGGCCGCTTTCTTT
>TRBV4-3|TRBD1|-|TRBJ2-5
CASSRRQGAGGTQYF
TGCGCCAGCAGCCGTCGACAGGGGGCAGGTGGGACCCAGTACTTC
>TRBV6-2/TRBV6-3|-|once|TRBJ1-2
CASSSTRVGGYTF
TGTGCCAGCAGTTCAACCAGGGTAGGCGGCTACACCTTC
>TRBV19|-|-|TRBJ2-7
CASSRQGYSYEQYF
TGTGCCAGTAGTAGGCAGGGATATTCCTACGAGCAGTACTTC
>TRBV3-1/TRBV3-2|TRBD1|-|TRBJ1-4
CASSLGQGGEKLFF
TGTGCCAGCAGCCTCGGACAGGGAGGGGAAAAACTGTTTTTT
>TRBV5-6|-|-|TRBJ1-3
CASSLRSRGTGNTIYF
TGTGCCAGCAGCTTGAGGTCTCGGGGGACTGGAAACACCATATATTTT
>TRBV9|-|once|TRBJ1-5
CASSAVWPNQPQHF
TGTGCCAGCAGCGCAGTTTGGCCCAATCAGCCCCAGCATTTT
>TRBV18|-|-|TRBJ1-1
CASSPRQMETNTEAFF
TGTGCCAGCTCACCACGACAGATGGAGACGAACACTGAAGCTTTCTTT
>TRBV5-1|-|-|TRBJ1-1
CASKRGLGTEAFF
TGCGCCAGCAAGCGCGGGTTAGGCACTGAAGCTTTCTTT
>TRBV12-3/TRBV12-4|-|-|TRBJ1-2
CASNGPVDGYTF
TGTGCCAGCAACGGACCGGTGGATGGCTACACCTTC
>TRBV5-1|-|-|TRBJ1-5
CASSLGDINQPQHF
TGCGCCAGCAGCTTGGGGGATATCAATCAGCCCCAGCATTTT
>TRBV4-1|TRBD1|-|TRBJ2-7
CASSLRDRDEQYF
TGCGCCAGCAGCCTCCGGGACAGGGACGAGCAGTACTTC
>TRBV30|TRBD1|-|TRBJ1-1
CAWDRGQGEAFF
TGTGCCTGGGACAGGGGGCAGGGTGAAGCTTTCTTT